The 13 T cell receptor beta chains presented below share a single source sample, sequenced in a study of radiotherapy plus CTLA-4 blockade in lung cancer. The method was immunoSEQ multiplex PCR; TCRdb's version includes in-frame clones alone and lacks a portion of them. The data hold about 80,000 clones, with 84% observed a single time. This specimen consisted of peripheral blood, obtained from a patient treated with radiotherapy plus ipilimumab. Receptors were obtained from a human donor with non-small cell lung cancer who had stable disease on radiotherapy plus ipilimumab.

This clone was observed a handful of times. CDR3 residues: CASSLEGRTSGSKGEQFF. The DNA for the CDR3 is TGCGCCAGCAGCTTGGAGGGAAGGACTAGCGGGAGTAAGGGTGAGCAGTTCTTC. This rearrangement joins TRBV5-1 to TRBJ2-1; 13 positions match TRBD2. The junction had 12 bases not matched to a gene; V was cut back by 0 bases and J by 9 bases. Germline V gene lookup returns CDR1 SGHRS and CDR2 YFSETQ. CDR3 length: 18 amino acids.

This clone has more than one count but fewer than ten. Other DNA sequences within the sample encode an identical CDR3. V and J are TRBV5-1 and TRBJ2-1; 10 bases map to TRBD1. J lost 3 bases, V lost 5 bases, and 5 bases had no gene match. From germline, CDR1 is SGHRS and CDR2 YFSETQ. This CDR3 has 15 residues. CDR3 nucleotides: TGCGCCAGCAGTTCGGACAGGGGGTTCTACAATGAGCAGTTCTTC. Translation gives CASSSDRGFYNEQFF.

This clone was recorded a few times. V is TRBV6-4 and J is TRBJ2-5, with D unresolved. Trimming pared 6 bases from V and 4 bases from J, leaving 21 bases between. CDR3 length: 16 residues. From germline, CDR1 is MRHNA and CDR2 SNTAGT. The CDR3 DNA reads TGTGCCAGCAGGCCCCCGGCAAGGGATAGGTCAGAGACCCAGTACTTC. It yields the protein CASRPPARDRSETQYF.

The chain has TRBV7-9 and TRBJ1-1, with D unclear. V dropped 3 bases and J dropped 0 bases, with 14 bases sitting between them. This CDR3 is built from 16 residues. Germline values: CDR1 SEHNR, CDR2 FQNEAQ (reference sequence). CDR3 DNA: TGTGCCAGCAGCTTTTCCCCGGGTAGGGTGAACACTGAAGCTTTCTTT. It encodes CASSFSPGRVNTEAFF.

The rearrangement joins TRBV7-3 to TRBJ2-1; maybe TRBD1 (6 bases). Germline V gene sequence: CDR1 SGHTA, CDR2 FQGTGA. The CDR3 contains 15 residues. Trimming pared 0 bases from V and 7 bases from J, leaving 13 bases between. CDR3 DNA: TGTGCCAGCAGCTTAACCAAGACAGGAGCGAATGAGCAGTTCTTC. Translation gives CASSLTKTGANEQFF.

This chain connects TRBV2 to TRBJ1-2; 8 bases match TRBD1. From germline, CDR1 is SNHLY and CDR2 FYNNEI. Trimming cost V 8 bases and J 8 bases; bases outside gene matches: 4. The CDR3 runs to 11 residues. CDR3 sequence reads: CASQGTGGYTF. DNA for the CDR3: TGTGCCAGCCAAGGGACAGGCGGCTACACCTTC.

This clone appeared once. The rearrangement uses TRBV18 and TRBJ2-1; 15 bases align to TRBD2. This CDR3 has 16 amino acids. V trimming: 3 bases; J trimming: 6 bases; junction bases outside the gene matches: 3. Per the germline V gene, CDR1 is KGHSH and CDR2 is LQKENI. The CDR3 spells CASSPLGLAGGNEQFF. CDR3 DNA sequence: TGTGCCAGCTCACCCCTGGGACTAGCGGGGGGCAATGAGCAGTTCTTC. The full variable domain, rest sourced from reference TRBV18 and TRBJ2-1, is NAGVMQNPRHLVRRRGQEARLRCSPMKGHSHVYWYRQLPEEGLKFMVYLQKENIIDESGMPKERFSAEFPKEGPSILRIQQVVRGDSAAYFCASSPLGLAGGNEQFFGPGTRLTVL.

The chain has TRBV2 and TRBJ2-3, with D uncertain. V was trimmed by 6 bases and J by 1 base, leaving 11 bases between them. This CDR3 region has 14 residues. Germline V CDR1 and CDR2: SNHLY, FYNNEI. The CDR3 is CASSLLMGTDTQYF. Written as DNA, the CDR3 is TGTGCCAGCAGCCTTCTAATGGGCACAGATACGCAGTATTTT.

The gene calls are TRBV4-1 and TRBJ1-1; D call uncertain. The length of the CDR3 is 13 residues. The germline V gene encodes CDR1 MGHRA and CDR2 YSYEKL. V was clipped by 1 base and J by 1 base, with 4 bases between them. The CDR3 DNA follows: TGCGCCAGCAGCCAAGTTAGGAACACTGAAGCTTTCTTT. It translates to CASSQVRNTEAFF.

The J gene is TRBJ2-2, the V gene TRBV27, with D possibly being TRBD2 (6 bases). The CDR3 runs to 17 residues. The germline CDR1 and CDR2 sequences are MNHEY and SMNVEV (reference sequence). The V end lost 8 bases, the J end lost 1 base, and 20 bases lay between the germline ends. The CDR3, as DNA: TGTGCCAGCCGCTCTTTAGCGGTGGAATGGAACACCGGGGAGCTGTTTTTT. Residues: CASRSLAVEWNTGELFF.

The V gene is TRBV18, the J gene TRBJ2-2; the match to TRBD2 covers 8 bases. Trimming at V came to 3 bases and at J to 2 bases, leaving 11 bases not matched to a gene. Germline V gene data show CDR1 as KGHSH and CDR2 as LQKENI. This CDR3 is built from 18 residues. The CDR3 sequence: CASSPSAAGAINTGELFF. The CDR3 coding sequence is TGTGCCAGCTCACCTTCGGCAGCGGGAGCGATTAACACCGGGGAGCTGTTTTTT.

The V and J genes are TRBV5-6 and TRBJ2-7, with 9 bases that match TRBD2. There are 16 residues in the CDR3. Germline values: CDR1 SGHDT, CDR2 YYEEEE. The J segment lost 2 bases and the V segment lost 0 bases, leaving 6 bases of the junction unmatched. CDR3 protein: CASSLVGSGGPYEQYF. CDR3 DNA: TGTGCCAGCAGCTTGGTCGGTAGCGGGGGCCCCTACGAGCAGTACTTC.

The chain is built from TRBV14 and TRBJ2-2, with D hard to call. The V gene's germline CDR1 is SGHDN and CDR2 FVKESK. This CDR3 region has 13 residues. V lost 1 base and J 6 bases, leaving 6 bases between the germline ends. CDR3 region: CASSQVISGELFF. CDR3 coding DNA: TGTGCCAGCAGCCAAGTTATTTCCGGGGAGCTGTTTTTT.